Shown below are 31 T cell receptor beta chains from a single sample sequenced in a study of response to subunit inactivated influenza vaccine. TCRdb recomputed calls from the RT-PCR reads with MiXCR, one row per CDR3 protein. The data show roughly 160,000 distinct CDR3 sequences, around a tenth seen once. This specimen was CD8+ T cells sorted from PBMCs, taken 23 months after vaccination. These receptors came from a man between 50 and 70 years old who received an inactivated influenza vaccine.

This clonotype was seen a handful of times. The CDR3 spells CSASGDHSYEQYF. The CDR3 coding sequence is TGCAGTGCTAGCGGCGACCATTCCTACGAGCAGTACTTC. The genes are TRBV20-1 and TRBJ2-7; D is ambiguous. Germline V lookup: CDR1 DFQATT, CDR2 SNEGSKA (reference sequence). This CDR3 has 13 amino acids. Trimming stripped 3 bases from V and 1 base from J, with 10 bases between.

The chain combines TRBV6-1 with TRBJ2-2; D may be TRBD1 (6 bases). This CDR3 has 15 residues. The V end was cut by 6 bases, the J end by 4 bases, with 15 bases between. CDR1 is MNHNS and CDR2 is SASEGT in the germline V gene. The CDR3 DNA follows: TGTGCCAGCAGGGCAGGGGTCCTATTCACCGGGGAGCTGTTTTTT. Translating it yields CASRAGVLFTGELFF.

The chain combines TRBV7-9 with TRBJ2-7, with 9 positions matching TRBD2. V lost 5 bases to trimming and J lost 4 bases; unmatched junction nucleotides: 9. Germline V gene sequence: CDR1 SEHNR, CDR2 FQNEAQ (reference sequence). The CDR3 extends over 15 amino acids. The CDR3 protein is CASSPNSGRRYEQYF. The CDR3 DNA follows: TGTGCCAGCAGCCCTAATAGCGGGAGAAGGTACGAGCAGTACTTC. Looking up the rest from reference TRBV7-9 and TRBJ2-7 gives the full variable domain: DTGVSQNPRHKITKRGQNVTFRCDPISEHNRLYWYRQTLGQGPEFLTYFQNEAQLEKSRLLSDRFSAERPKGSFSTLEIQRTEQGDSAMYLCASSPNSGRRYEQYFGPGTRLTVT.

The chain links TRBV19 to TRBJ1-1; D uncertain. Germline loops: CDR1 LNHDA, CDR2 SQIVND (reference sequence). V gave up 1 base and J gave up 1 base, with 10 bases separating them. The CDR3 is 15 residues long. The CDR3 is CASSIGQAGNTEAFF. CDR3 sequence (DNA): TGTGCCAGTAGTATAGGGCAGGCCGGGAACACTGAAGCTTTCTTT. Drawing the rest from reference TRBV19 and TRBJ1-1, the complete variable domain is DGGITQSPKYLFRKEGQNVTLSCEQNLNHDAMYWYRQDPGQGLRLIYYSQIVNDFQKGDIAEGYSVSREKKESFPLTVTSAQKNPTAFYLCASSIGQAGNTEAFFGQGTRLTVV.

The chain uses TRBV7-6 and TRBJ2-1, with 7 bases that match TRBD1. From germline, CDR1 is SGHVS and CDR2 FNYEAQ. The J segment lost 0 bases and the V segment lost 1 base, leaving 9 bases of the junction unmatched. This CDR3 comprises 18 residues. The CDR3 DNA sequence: TGTGCCAGCAGCTTAGTGCTTTGGGACAGCCTCTCCTACAATGAGCAGTTCTTC. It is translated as CASSLVLWDSLSYNEQFF.

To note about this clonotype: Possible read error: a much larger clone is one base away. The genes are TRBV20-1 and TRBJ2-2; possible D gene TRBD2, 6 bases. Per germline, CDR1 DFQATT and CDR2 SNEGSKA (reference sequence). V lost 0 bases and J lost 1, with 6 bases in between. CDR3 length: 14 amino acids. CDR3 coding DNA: TGCAGTGCTAGAGATAGCGGGAACACCGGGGAGCTGTTTTTT. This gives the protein CSARDSGNTGELFF.

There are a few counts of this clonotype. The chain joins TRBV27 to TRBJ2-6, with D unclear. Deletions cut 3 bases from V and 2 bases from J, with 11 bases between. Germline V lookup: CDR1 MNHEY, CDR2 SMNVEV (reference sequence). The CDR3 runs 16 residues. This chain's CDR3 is CASSFNTATGANVLTF. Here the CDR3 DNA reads TGTGCCAGCAGTTTTAATACAGCTACTGGGGCCAACGTCCTGACTTTC.

The CDR3 DNA follows: TGTGCCAGCAGTCGACAGGGGGCCGACTTCTATGGCTACACCTTC. The encoded protein is CASSRQGADFYGYTF. The genes are TRBV6-2 or TRBV6-3 and TRBJ1-2, with 10 bases identical to TRBD1. This CDR3 has 15 amino acids. Germline assignment: CDR1 MNHEY and CDR2 SVGEGT. Trimming took 5 bases from V and 4 from J; bases not matched to a gene: 7.

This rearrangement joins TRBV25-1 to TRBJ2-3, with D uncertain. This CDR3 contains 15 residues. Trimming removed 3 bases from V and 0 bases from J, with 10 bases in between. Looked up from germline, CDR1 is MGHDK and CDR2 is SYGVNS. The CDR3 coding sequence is TGTGCCAGCAGTGACTTGGCCATAAGCACAGATACGCAGTATTTT. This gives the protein CASSDLAISTDTQYF.

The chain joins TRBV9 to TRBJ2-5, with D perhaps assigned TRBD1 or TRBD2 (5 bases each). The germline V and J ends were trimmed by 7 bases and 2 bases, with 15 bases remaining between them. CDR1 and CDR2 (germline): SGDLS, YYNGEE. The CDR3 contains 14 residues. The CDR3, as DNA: TGTGCCAGCGGCCGAGGTGGGGGTCAAGAGACCCAGTACTTC. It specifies CASGRGGGQETQYF.

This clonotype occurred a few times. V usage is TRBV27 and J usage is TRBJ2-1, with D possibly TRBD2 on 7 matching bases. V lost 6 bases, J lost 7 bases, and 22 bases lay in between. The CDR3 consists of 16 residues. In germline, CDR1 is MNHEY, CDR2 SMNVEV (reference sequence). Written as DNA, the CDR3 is TGTGCCAGCAGGTCGGGGGGCTCTGGGGTCTGGAATGAGCAGTTCTTC. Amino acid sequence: CASRSGGSGVWNEQFF.

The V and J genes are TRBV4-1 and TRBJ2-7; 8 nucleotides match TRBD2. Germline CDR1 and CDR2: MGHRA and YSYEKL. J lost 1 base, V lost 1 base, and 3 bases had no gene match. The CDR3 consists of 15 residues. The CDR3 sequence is CASSQAGGLSYEQYF. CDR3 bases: TGCGCCAGCAGCCAAGCGGGGGGGCTTTCCTACGAGCAGTACTTC.

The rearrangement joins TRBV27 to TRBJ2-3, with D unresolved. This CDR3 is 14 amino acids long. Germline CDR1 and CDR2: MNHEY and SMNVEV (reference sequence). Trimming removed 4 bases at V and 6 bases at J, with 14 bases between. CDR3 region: CASSSVFPPDTQYF. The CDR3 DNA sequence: TGTGCCAGCAGTTCGGTCTTTCCCCCGGATACGCAGTATTTT.

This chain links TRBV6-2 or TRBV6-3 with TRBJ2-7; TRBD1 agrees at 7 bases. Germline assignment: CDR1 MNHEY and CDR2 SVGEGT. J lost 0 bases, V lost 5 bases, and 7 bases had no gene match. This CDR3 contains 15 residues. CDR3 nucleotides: TGTGCCAGCAGTCCTGGACAGGACCCCTCCTACGAGCAGTACTTC. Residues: CASSPGQDPSYEQYF.

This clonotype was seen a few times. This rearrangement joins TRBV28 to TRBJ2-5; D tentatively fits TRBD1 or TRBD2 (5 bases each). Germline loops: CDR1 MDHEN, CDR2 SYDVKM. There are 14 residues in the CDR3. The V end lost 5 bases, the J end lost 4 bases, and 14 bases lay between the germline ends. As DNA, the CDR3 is TGTGCCAGCAGTCACTGGGGGTCCAGAGAGACCCAGTACTTC. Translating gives CASSHWGSRETQYF.

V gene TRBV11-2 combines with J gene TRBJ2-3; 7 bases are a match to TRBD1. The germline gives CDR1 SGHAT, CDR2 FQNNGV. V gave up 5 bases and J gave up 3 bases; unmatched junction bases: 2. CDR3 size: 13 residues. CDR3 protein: CASSEQGTDTQYF. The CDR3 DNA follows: TGTGCCAGCAGCGAACAGGGGACAGATACGCAGTATTTT.

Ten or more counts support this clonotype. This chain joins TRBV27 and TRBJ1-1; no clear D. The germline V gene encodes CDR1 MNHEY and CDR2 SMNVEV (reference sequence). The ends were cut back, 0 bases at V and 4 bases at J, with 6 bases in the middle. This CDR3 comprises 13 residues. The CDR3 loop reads CASSLSGFTEAFF. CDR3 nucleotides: TGTGCCAGCAGTTTATCGGGTTTCACTGAAGCTTTCTTT.

The DNA of the CDR3 is TGTGCCACCAGCCCCATCGGGCTAGCGGGAGGCAATGAGCAGTTCTTC. It translates to CATSPIGLAGGNEQFF. The chain combines TRBV15 with TRBJ2-1; 11 bases line up with TRBD2. Trimming at V came to 5 bases and at J to 6 bases, leaving 9 bases not matched to a gene. Germline CDR1 and CDR2: LNHNV and YYDKDF (reference sequence). The CDR3 runs to 16 residues.

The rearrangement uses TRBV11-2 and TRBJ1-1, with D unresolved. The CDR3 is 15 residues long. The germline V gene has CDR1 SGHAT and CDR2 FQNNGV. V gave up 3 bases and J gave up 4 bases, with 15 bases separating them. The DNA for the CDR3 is TGTGCCAGCAGCTTGGAAATGAGTTGGAGCACTGAAGCTTTCTTT. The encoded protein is CASSLEMSWSTEAFF.

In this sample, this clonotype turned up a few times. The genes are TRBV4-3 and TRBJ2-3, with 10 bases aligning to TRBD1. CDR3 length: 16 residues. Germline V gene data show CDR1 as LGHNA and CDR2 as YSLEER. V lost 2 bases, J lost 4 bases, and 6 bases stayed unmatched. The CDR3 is CASSQTGTGAADTQYF. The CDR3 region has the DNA TGCGCCAGCAGCCAAACCGGGACAGGGGCAGCAGATACGCAGTATTTT.

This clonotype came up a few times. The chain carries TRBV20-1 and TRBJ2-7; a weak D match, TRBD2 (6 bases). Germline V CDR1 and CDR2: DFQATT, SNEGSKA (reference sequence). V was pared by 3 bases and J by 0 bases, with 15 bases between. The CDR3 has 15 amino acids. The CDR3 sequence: CSASSEAGFSYEQYF. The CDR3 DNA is TGCAGTGCTAGTTCGGAAGCGGGTTTCTCCTACGAGCAGTACTTC.

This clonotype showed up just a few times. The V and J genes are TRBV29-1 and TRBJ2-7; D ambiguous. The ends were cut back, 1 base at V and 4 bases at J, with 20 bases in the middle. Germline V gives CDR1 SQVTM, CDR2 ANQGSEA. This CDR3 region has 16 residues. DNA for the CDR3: TGCAGCGTTGAAGGGTCTGTAGGGCAGGACCCTTACGAGCAGTACTTC. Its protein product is CSVEGSVGQDPYEQYF.

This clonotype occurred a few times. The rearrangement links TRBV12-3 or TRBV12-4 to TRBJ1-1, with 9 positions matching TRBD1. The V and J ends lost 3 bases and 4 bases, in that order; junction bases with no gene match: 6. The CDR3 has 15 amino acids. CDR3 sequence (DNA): TGTGCCAGCAGTTTGACAGGGGGAGGTGGCACTGAAGCTTTCTTT. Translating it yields CASSLTGGGGTEAFF.

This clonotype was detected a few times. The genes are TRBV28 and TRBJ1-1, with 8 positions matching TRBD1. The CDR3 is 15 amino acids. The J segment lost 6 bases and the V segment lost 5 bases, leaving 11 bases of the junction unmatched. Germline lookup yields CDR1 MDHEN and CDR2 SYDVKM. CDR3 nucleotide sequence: TGTGCCAGCAGTGCCTTGACAGGGGAGTTGGCTGAAGCTTTCTTT. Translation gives CASSALTGELAEAFF.

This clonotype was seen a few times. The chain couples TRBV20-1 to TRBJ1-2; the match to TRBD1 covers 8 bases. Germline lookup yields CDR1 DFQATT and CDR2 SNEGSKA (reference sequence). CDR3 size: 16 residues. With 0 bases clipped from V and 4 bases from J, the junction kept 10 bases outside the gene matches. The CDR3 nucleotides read TGCAGTGCTAGAGATCTGACAGGGGAATTCGTCTATGGCTACACCTTC. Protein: CSARDLTGEFVYGYTF.

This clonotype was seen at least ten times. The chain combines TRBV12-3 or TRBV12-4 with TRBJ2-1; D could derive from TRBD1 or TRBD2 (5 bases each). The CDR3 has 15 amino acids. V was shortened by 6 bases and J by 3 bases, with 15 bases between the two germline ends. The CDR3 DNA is TGTGCCAGCAGGGGGACGGCGGGTGACTACAATGAGCAGTTCTTC. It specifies CASRGTAGDYNEQFF.

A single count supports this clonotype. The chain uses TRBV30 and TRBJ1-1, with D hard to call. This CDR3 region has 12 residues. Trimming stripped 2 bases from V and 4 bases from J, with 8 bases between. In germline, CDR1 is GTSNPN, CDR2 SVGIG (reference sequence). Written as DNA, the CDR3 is TGTGCCTGGAGTAAAGGGAGCACTGAAGCTTTCTTT. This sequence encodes CAWSKGSTEAFF.

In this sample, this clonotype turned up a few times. The CDR3 coding sequence is TGCGCCAGCAGCCAAGAGGGGGGGCCGAACACCGGGGAGCTGTTTTTT. Its protein product is CASSQEGGPNTGELFF. The chain couples TRBV4-1 to TRBJ2-2; the D gene is possibly TRBD2 (7 bases). The CDR3 runs 16 residues. Germline V gene data show CDR1 as MGHRA and CDR2 as YSYEKL. Trimming removed 0 bases from V and 0 bases from J, with 8 bases in between.

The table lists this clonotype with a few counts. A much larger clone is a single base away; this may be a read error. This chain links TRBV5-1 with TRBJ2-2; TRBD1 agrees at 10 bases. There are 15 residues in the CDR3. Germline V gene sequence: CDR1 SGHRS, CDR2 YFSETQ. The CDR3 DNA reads TGCGCCAGCAGCCCCTGGGACAGGGGCGCCGGGAAGCTGTTTTTT. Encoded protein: CASSPWDRGAGKLFF.

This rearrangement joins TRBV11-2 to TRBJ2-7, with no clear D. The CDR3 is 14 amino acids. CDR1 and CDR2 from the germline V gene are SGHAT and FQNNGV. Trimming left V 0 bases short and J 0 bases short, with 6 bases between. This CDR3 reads CASSLERSSYEQYF. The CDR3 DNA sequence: TGTGCCAGCAGCTTAGAACGGAGCTCCTACGAGCAGTACTTC. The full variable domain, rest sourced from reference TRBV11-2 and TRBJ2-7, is EAGVAQSPRYKIIEKRQSVAFWCNPISGHATLYWYQQILGQGPKLLIQFQNNGVVDDSQLPKDRFSAERLKGVDSTLKIQPAKLEDSAVYLCASSLERSSYEQYFGPGTRLTVT.

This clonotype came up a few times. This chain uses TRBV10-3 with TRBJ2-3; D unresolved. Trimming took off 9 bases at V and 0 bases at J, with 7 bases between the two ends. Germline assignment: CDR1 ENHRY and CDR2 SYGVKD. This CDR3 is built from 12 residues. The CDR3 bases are TGTGCCATTCGCTTGAGCACAGATACGCAGTATTTT. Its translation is CAIRLSTDTQYF.